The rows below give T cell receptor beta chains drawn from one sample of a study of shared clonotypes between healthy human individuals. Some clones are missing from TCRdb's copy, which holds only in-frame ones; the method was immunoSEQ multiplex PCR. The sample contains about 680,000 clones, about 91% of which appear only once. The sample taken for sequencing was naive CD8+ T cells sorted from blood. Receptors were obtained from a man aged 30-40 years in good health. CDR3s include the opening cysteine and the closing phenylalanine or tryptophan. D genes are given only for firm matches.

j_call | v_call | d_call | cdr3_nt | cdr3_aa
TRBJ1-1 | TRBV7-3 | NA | TGTGCCAGCAGCCCCACACCGAACACTGAAGCTTTCTTT | CASSPTPNTEAFF
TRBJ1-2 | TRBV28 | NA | TGTGCCAGCAGTGAGACACCTAACTATGGCTACACCTTC | CASSETPNYGYTF
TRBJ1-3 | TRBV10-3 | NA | TGTGCCATCAGTGACAGGACCTCTGGAAACACCATATATTTT | CAISDRTSGNTIYF
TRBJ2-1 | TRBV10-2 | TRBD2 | TGCGCCAGCAGTGAGTCGGGCGGGGGCAATGAGCAGTTCTTC | CASSESGGGNEQFF
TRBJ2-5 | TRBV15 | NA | TGTGCCACCAGCAGAGGGCTAGGCGGGGAGACCCAGTACTTC | CATSRGLGGETQYF
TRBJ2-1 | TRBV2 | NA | TGTGCCAGCAGTGAAGGGACATTCTACAATGAGCAGTTCTTC | CASSEGTFYNEQFF
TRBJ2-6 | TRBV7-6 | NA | TGTGCCAGCAGCCCACAGTCCTCTGGGGCCAACGTCCTGACTTTC | CASSPQSSGANVLTF
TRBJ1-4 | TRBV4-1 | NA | TGCGCCAGCAGCCCCGATAATGAAAAACTGTTTTTT | CASSPDNEKLFF
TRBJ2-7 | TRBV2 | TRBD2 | TGTGCCAGCAGGGAGACTAGCGGGAGGGCGTGGGAGCAGTACTTC | CASRETSGRAWEQYF
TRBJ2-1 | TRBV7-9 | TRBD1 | TGTGCCAGCAGCACGAAAGCCAGACAGGGGCCCTACAATGAGCAGTTCTTC | CASSTKARQGPYNEQFF
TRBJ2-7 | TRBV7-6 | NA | TGTGCCAGCAGCTTAGCAGGGCTCGAGCAGTACTTC | CASSLAGLEQYF
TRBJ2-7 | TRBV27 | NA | TGTGCCAGCAGTTTTATCGGGGGGCCCTACGAGCAGTACTTC | CASSFIGGPYEQYF
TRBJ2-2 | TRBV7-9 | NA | TGTGCCAGCAGCTTATCCCTTAGCGCCGGGGAGCTGTTTTTT | CASSLSLSAGELFF
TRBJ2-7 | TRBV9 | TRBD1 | TGTGCCAGCAGCGTAGCGGACAGGGGCTACGAGCAGTACTTC | CASSVADRGYEQYF
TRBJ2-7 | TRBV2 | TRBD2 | TGTGCCGTACCTCTTACTAGCGGGAGAAGAATCGAGCAGTACTTC | CAVPLTSGRRIEQYF